This TCR beta chain was obtained from a study of response to subunit inactivated influenza vaccine. The CDR3 is 17 amino acids. The germline V gene encodes CDR1 SNHLY and CDR2 FYNNEI. The V end lost 8 bases, the J end lost 0 bases, and 22 bases lay between the germline ends. Overall study findings and caveats: Authors suggested each seasonal influenza vaccination recruits few new T cells.

MiXCR, applied by TCRdb to the RT-PCR reads, yields one record per CDR3 protein. This sample yields hundreds of thousands of distinct CDR3 sequences, of which approximately 7.6% are seen a single time; over 10% belongs to the top ten. Regarding this clonotype: Its antigen is still unknown.

Source: PBMCs from blood, taken about 24 months after vaccination. The receptor was isolated from a man aged 50-75 years who received an inactivated influenza vaccine. V gene TRBV2 combines with J gene TRBJ2-5, with D possibly being TRBD1 (5 bases). Written as DNA, the CDR3 is TGTGCCAGCGTCCCGCCCCCCAGGGCTATATACCAAGAGACCCAGTACTTC. It codes for CASVPPPRAIYQETQYF.